A few counts support the clone carrying this T cell receptor beta chain. The antigen remains unidentified. Together with a sample-barcoded 5' primer, a J-beta primer mix was included in a second PCR lasting roughly 6 to 12 cycles. TCRdb used MiXCR to reprocess the 5' RACE reads, holding one entry per CDR3 protein. The sample includes about 1,800,000 distinct CDR3 sequences, roughly 28% seen only once; the top ten take roughly 8.2%. Donors were systemically healthy Caucasian individuals from Russia aged about 6 to 95 years. Samples each yielded at least 5.5 micrograms of total RNA. This record comes from a study of blood T cells in healthy people across ages. Study-wide results and limits: Long-lived donors had more naive CD4+ cells and higher diversity than aged donors.

From germline, CDR1 is LNHNV and CDR2 YYDKDF (reference sequence). The CDR3 length is 14 residues. The ends were cut back, 3 bases at V and 2 bases at J, with 11 bases in the middle. The sample was blood. The chain joins TRBV15 to TRBJ2-7, with D tentatively TRBD2 (6 bases). The receptor was isolated from a young woman in good health. CDR3 in amino acids: CATSRDYQTYEQYF. In nucleotides, the CDR3 is TGTGCCACCAGCAGGGACTACCAAACCTACGAGCAGTACTTC.